This T cell receptor beta chain was captured in a study of T cell responses to AZD1222 COVID-19 vaccine. V trimming: 6 bases; J trimming: 3 bases; junction bases outside the gene matches: 6. CDR3 length: 14 amino acids. Germline CDR1 is SGHAT and CDR2 is FQNNGV. Generated by immunoSEQ multiplex PCR, the TCRdb table keeps only in-frame clones and is missing some. The sample gives more than 90,000 clones, approximately 90% of which show up once; 3.5% to 4% is in the top ten. The sequence was obtained from an adult who received the AZD1222 COVID-19 vaccine. This material consisted of peripheral blood, taken 28 days after the second AZD1222 dose. The chain has TRBV11-2 and TRBJ1-2, with TRBD1 matching over 8 bases. The CDR3 here is CASRPIRGHYGYTF. CDR3 DNA: TGTGCCAGCAGACCTATCAGGGGGCACTATGGCTACACCTTC.